This T cell receptor (beta chain) appears in the sequencing data of a study of T cells in Graves' hyperthyroidism and ophthalmopathy. What was amplified from RNA transcripts were TCR beta CDR3 regions. A first-round RT-PCR of the TCR CDR3 used the HTBI primer set. MiXCR was run by TCRdb on the multiplex PCR reads, yielding one entry per CDR3 protein. This repertoire shows some 600,000 distinct CDR3 sequences, 14% found once; its top ten account for roughly 6.2%. The PBMCs studied were ones that came from 10 ml fresh peripheral blood. In this sample, this clonotype turned up a few times. The receptor comes from a woman aged 25 to 45 with Graves' hyperthyroidism that later progressed to Graves' ophthalmopathy. Sequencing used blood.

Here the CDR3 reads CSARDWGRKNTEAFF. CDR3 nucleotide sequence: TGCAGTGCTAGAGATTGGGGCAGGAAAAACACTGAAGCTTTCTTT. V and J are TRBV20-1 and TRBJ1-1; TRBD1 might be the D (5 bases). Germline CDR1 DFQATT, CDR2 SNEGSKA (reference sequence). Trimming took off 0 bases at V and 2 bases at J, with 13 bases between the two ends. There are 15 residues in the CDR3.